These 24 T cell receptor beta chains originate from one sample sequenced in a study of control samples from healthy donors and cancer patients. The repertoire was sequenced with immunoSEQ multiplex PCR; TCRdb's copy has only in-frame clones and lacks some. The sample consists of 120,000 or so clones, 80% to 90% of them appearing once. Sample: blood. The receptors here all came from a man in his 60s in good health.

The V gene is TRBV2, the J gene TRBJ2-6; 9 bases map to TRBD1. Germline loops: CDR1 SNHLY, CDR2 FYNNEI. The J segment lost 0 bases and the V segment lost 7 bases, leaving 7 bases of the junction unmatched. The CDR3 is 17 amino acids. The CDR3 reads CASNAGQGPSGANVLTF. The DNA for the CDR3 is TGTGCCAGCAATGCGGGACAGGGACCCTCTGGGGCCAACGTCCTGACTTTC.

The chain combines TRBV15 with TRBJ2-2; the match to TRBD2 covers 9 bases. Germline loops: CDR1 LNHNV, CDR2 YYDKDF (reference sequence). V dropped 5 bases and J dropped 2; count of bases not matched to a gene: 9. There are 17 residues in the CDR3. In DNA, the CDR3 is TGTGCCACCAGCTCGCTTCCGGGACTAGCTAACACCGGGGAGCTGTTTTTT. Translation: CATSSLPGLANTGELFF. Complete variable domain (other parts from reference TRBV15 and TRBJ2-2): DAMVIQNPRYQVTQFGKPVTLSCSQTLNHNVMYWYQQKSSQAPKLLFHYYDKDFNNEADTPDNFQSRRPNTSFCFLDIRSPGLGDTAMYLCATSSLPGLANTGELFFGEGSRLTVL.

V gene TRBV4-3 combines with J gene TRBJ1-4; D not resolved. The CDR3 consists of 16 residues. Trimming cost V 0 bases and J 0 bases, with 8 bases left between them. Germline V CDR1 and CDR2: LGHNA, YSLEER. The DNA for the CDR3 is TGCGCCAGCAGCCAAGAAGGAACTGCAACTAATGAAAAACTGTTTTTT. Its protein product is CASSQEGTATNEKLFF.

This clone was counted a few times. This CDR3 is CAWSRLQKTEAFF. The CDR3 DNA reads TGTGCCTGGAGTCGGTTACAGAAAACTGAAGCTTTCTTT. The rearrangement joins TRBV30 to TRBJ1-1, with D hard to call. The CDR3 sequence is 13 residues long. Per the germline V gene, CDR1 is GTSNPN and CDR2 is SVGIG (reference sequence). V lost 2 bases and J lost 5, with 12 bases in between.

The chain links TRBV30 to TRBJ2-3; unclear D gene. V lost 2 bases, J lost 0 bases, and 6 bases lay in between. CDR1 and CDR2 from the germline V gene are GTSNPN and SVGIG (reference sequence). This CDR3 spans 13 amino acids. The CDR3 protein is CAWSSLSTDTQYF. CDR3 nucleotides: TGTGCCTGGAGTAGTCTCAGCACAGATACGCAGTATTTT.

The chain recombines TRBV6-5 with TRBJ2-1; D ambiguous. The CDR3 runs 12 residues. CDR1 and CDR2 from the germline V gene are MNHEY and SVGAGI. V lost 7 bases, J lost 3 bases, and 7 bases lay in between. CDR3 amino acids: CASNDFYNEQFF. DNA for the CDR3: TGTGCCAGCAACGACTTCTACAATGAGCAGTTCTTC.

This rearrangement joins TRBV28 to TRBJ1-5; 7 bases agree with TRBD1. Germline CDR1 and CDR2: MDHEN and SYDVKM. V lost 8 bases, J lost 0 bases, and 22 bases stayed unmatched. The CDR3 has 20 residues. DNA of the CDR3: TGTGCCAGCTTACAGGGGAACAGGGGCTTCACGGGCTATAGCAATCAGCCCCAGCATTTT. Amino acid sequence: CASLQGNRGFTGYSNQPQHF.

The chain has TRBV6-2 or TRBV6-3 and TRBJ2-3; a possible D gene is TRBD2 (6 bases). The CDR3 sequence is 13 residues long. The ends were cut back, 5 bases at V and 9 bases at J, with 15 bases in the middle. Germline CDR1 and CDR2: MNHEY and SVGEGT. DNA for the CDR3: TGTGCCAGCAGTACCATCTTAGCGGCCACGCAGTATTTT. Amino acids: CASSTILAATQYF.

V and J are TRBV5-1 and TRBJ1-1, with D perhaps matching TRBD1 (6 bases). The CDR3 runs 14 residues. V lost 0 bases, J lost 5 bases, and 11 bases lay in between. CDR1 and CDR2 from the germline V gene are SGHRS and YFSETQ. The CDR3 DNA reads TGCGCCAGCAGCTTGGTCCCGGGACAAACTGAAGCTTTCTTT. This codes for CASSLVPGQTEAFF.

The chain couples TRBV7-9 to TRBJ2-7; D is uncertain. The CDR3 is 14 residues long. The V gene lost 5 bases and the J gene lost 2 bases, with 13 bases spanning the gap. CDR1 and CDR2 (germline): SEHNR, FQNEAQ (reference sequence). As DNA, the CDR3 is TGTGCCAGCAGCCTCACCCCGCCCCCCTACGAGCAGTACTTC. This encodes CASSLTPPPYEQYF.

This chain links TRBV7-9 with TRBJ2-7; tentative D call: TRBD2 (6 bases). Looked up from germline, CDR1 is SEHNR and CDR2 is FQNEAQ (reference sequence). V lost 4 bases and J 2 bases, leaving 6 bases between the germline ends. The CDR3 has 12 amino acids. The DNA of the CDR3 is TGTGCCAGCAGCTGGAGGGCCTACGAGCAGTACTTC. It is translated as CASSWRAYEQYF.

This chain joins TRBV19 and TRBJ1-2; 7 positions match TRBD1. CDR1 and CDR2 (germline): LNHDA, SQIVND (reference sequence). J gave up 5 bases and V 7 bases, and 7 bases lay outside the gene matches. CDR3 length: 13 residues. The CDR3 DNA follows: TGTGCCAGTAACGAGGGGGCGGAATATGGCTACACCTTC. Protein: CASNEGAEYGYTF.

This clone was seen once. This chain connects TRBV12-3 or TRBV12-4 to TRBJ1-6; D is unresolved. V gave up 7 bases and J gave up 10 bases, with 14 bases separating them. CDR3 length: 13 residues. The DNA for the CDR3 is TGTGCCAGCACCCCGGGCCGTAGATCACCCCTCCACTTT. As protein: CASTPGRRSPLHF.

The chain uses TRBV7-8 and TRBJ1-2; unclear D gene. The germline gives CDR1 SGHVS, CDR2 FQNEAQ. The CDR3 is 13 residues long. V lost 1 base to trimming and J lost 8 bases, with 11 bases between them. The CDR3 region has the DNA TGTGCCAGCAGCTTAGGGGTCGCCGGGGGCTACACCTTC. As protein: CASSLGVAGGYTF.

The V call is TRBV4-2, the J call TRBJ2-3; D might be TRBD1 or TRBD2, each matching 6 bases. CDR3 size: 15 residues. The V end was cut by 3 bases, the J end by 0 bases, with 10 bases between. Germline V gene sequence: CDR1 LGHNA, CDR2 YNFKEQ. CDR3 coding DNA: TGTGCCAGCAGCCAGGGGGGCCAAAGCACAGATACGCAGTATTTT. It translates to CASSQGGQSTDTQYF.

This clone was observed once. The J gene is TRBJ2-5, the V gene TRBV7-6, with 7 bases matching TRBD2. The germline gives CDR1 SGHVS, CDR2 FNYEAQ. Trimming at V came to 0 bases and at J to 4 bases, leaving 5 bases not matched to a gene. The CDR3 extends over 15 amino acids. CDR3 bases: TGTGCCAGCAGCTTAGCGGGAGGGCAGGTAGAGACCCAGTACTTC. Its translation is CASSLAGGQVETQYF.

CDR3 nucleotide sequence: TGTGCCAGCAGATGGAACACTGAAGCTTTCTTT. Encoded protein: CASRWNTEAFF. V usage is TRBV6-5 and J usage is TRBJ1-1; D gene uncertain. The CDR3 length is 11 residues. CDR1 and CDR2 (germline): MNHEY, SVGAGI. V was cut by 6 bases and J by 1 base, with 3 bases left in between.

This chain connects TRBV3-1 (or the pseudogene TRBV3-2) to TRBJ2-7; 7 bases are a match to TRBD1. Germline values: CDR1 LGHDT, CDR2 YNNKEL (reference sequence). The CDR3 runs 14 residues. V lost 4 bases to trimming and J lost 7 bases; unmatched junction nucleotides: 10. The chain's CDR3 is CASSLGTVPGEQYF. The CDR3 nucleotides are TGTGCCAGCAGCCTTGGGACAGTGCCTGGGGAGCAGTACTTC.

The V and J genes are TRBV11-3 and TRBJ2-3; the match to TRBD1 covers 10 bases. Unmatched junction bases numbered 9, after V lost 4 bases and J lost 2 bases. Germline V lookup: CDR1 SGHNT, CDR2 YENEEA. The CDR3 contains 17 residues. CDR3 coding DNA: TGTGCCAGCAGCTCCGCCGGGACAGGGGCTTACACAGATACGCAGTATTTT. Protein sequence: CASSSAGTGAYTDTQYF.

The chain joins TRBV18 to TRBJ2-7, with D possibly TRBD1 on 6 matching bases. Deletions cut 3 bases from V and 6 bases from J, with 18 bases between. Per germline, CDR1 KGHSH and CDR2 LQKENI. The CDR3 is made up of 15 amino acids. The CDR3 region has the DNA TGTGCCAGCTCACCCCAAAGAAACAGGGTAACCGAGCAGTACTTC. This sequence encodes CASSPQRNRVTEQYF.

This clone was observed a few times. This chain joins TRBV7-9 and TRBJ1-6; tentatively, D is TRBD1 (5 bases). Looked up from germline, CDR1 is SEHNR and CDR2 is FQNEAQ (reference sequence). Trimming stripped 1 base from V and 6 bases from J, with 13 bases between. The CDR3 sequence is 16 residues long. The CDR3 reads CASSLGLPGLNSPLHF. CDR3 nucleotides: TGTGCCAGCAGCTTAGGGTTACCGGGACTTAATTCACCCCTCCACTTT.

The chain is built from TRBV29-1 and TRBJ1-2; 8 nucleotides agree with TRBD1. CDR1 and CDR2 (germline): SQVTM, ANQGSEA. The V gene end was trimmed by 3 bases and the J gene end by 0 bases; junction bases not matched to a gene: 3. The CDR3 totals 14 residues. The CDR3: CSVDGQGANYGYTF. For the CDR3, the DNA is TGCAGCGTTGACGGACAGGGAGCTAACTATGGCTACACCTTC.

J is TRBJ1-4 and V is TRBV19, with D maybe TRBD1 (5 bases). The length of the CDR3 is 14 residues. Between the trimmed V and J ends, which lost 5 bases and 4 bases, there was a span of 11 bases. From germline, CDR1 is LNHDA and CDR2 SQIVND (reference sequence). The DNA of the CDR3 is TGTGCCAGTAGTGGGGACGGTCATAATGAAAAACTGTTTTTT. Translation gives CASSGDGHNEKLFF.

The rearrangement links TRBV21-1 to TRBJ1-1. TRBV21-1 is reported as a pseudogene. This CDR3 has 15 residues. The CDR3: CASSLRGRGGTEAFF. DNA of the CDR3: TGTGCCAGCAGCCTAAGAGGTAGGGGGGGCACTGAAGCTTTCTTT.